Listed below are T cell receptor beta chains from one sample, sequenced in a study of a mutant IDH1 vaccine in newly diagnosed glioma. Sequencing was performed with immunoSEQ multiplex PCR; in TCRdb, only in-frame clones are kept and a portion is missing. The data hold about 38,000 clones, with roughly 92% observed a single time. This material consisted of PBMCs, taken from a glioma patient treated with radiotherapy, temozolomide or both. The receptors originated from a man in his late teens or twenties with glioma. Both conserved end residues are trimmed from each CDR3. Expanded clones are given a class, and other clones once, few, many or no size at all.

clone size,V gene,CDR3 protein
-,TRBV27,ASSSWGGGLVAF
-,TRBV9,ASSVGGEGRSYEQY
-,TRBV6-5,ASSSTGTGTYEQY
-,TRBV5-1,ASSLDGGTVNTEAF
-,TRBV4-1,ASSPISGGSYNSPLH
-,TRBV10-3,AISESNSMNTEAF
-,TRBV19,ASSRGPSKGYT
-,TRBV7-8,ASSQRAGLEAF
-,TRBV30,AWSPGTDTQY
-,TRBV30,AWSVPSSAKNIQY
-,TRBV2,ASEKSGTAYEQY
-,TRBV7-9,ASSPLEGPLELF
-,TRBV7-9,ASSLVPDSNTEAF
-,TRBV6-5,ASRGGPYEQY
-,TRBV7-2,ASSRTSGYLTGELF
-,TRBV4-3,ASRPSHRGTHQPQH
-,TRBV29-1,SVGRVSGYT
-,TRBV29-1,SVEDRRGNTEAF
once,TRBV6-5,ASSYVSNQPQH
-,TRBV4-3,ASSQDAASTDTQY
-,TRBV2,ASSEALPLNTEAF
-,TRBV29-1,SVEQGGKAKNIQY